The entry below describes one T cell receptor beta chain. The data were obtained in a study of blood T cell repertoires in COVID-19. Study at large: Specimens from acute and convalescent COVID-19 originated in the United States, Italy and Spain.

Authors' methods: The authors estimated nucleated cell counts from reference gene primer amplification. Sequencing was performed with immunoSEQ multiplex PCR; in TCRdb, only in-frame clones are kept and a portion is missing. Clonal size and the V and J genes are those of that table, whereas D and trimming came from the DNA. The sample gives under 150,000 clones, 70% to 90% of which show up once; roughly 28% is in the top ten. V was pared by 4 bases and J by 0 bases, with 12 bases of the junction left unmatched. The CDR3 contains 18 residues. CDR1 is SGHRS, CDR2 YFSETQ, per germline. This sequence was found in a human donor in a cohort sampled during active COVID-19. Sequenced input: peripheral blood. The chain carries TRBV5-1 and TRBJ1-3; TRBD1 aligns across 8 bases. CDR3 DNA sequence: TGCGCCAGCAGCAGTACCGGACAGGGATTCTTCTCTGGAAACACCATATATTTT. Protein product: CASSSTGQGFFSGNTIYF.